This T cell receptor beta chain stems from a study of CD8+CD57+ T cells in acquired aplastic anemia. This CDR3 is built from 20 residues. Genomic DNA, the template, was used for profiling of the TCR beta VDJ and CDR3. TCRdb called the reads again in MiXCR, with one record for every CDR3 protein. The table includes roughly 170,000 distinct CDR3 sequences, about 50% detected once. Whoever was chosen for sequencing had shown CD8+CD57+ cell expansion by flow cytometry. Therapy had not been given to patients before blood sampling. The receptor was isolated from a human donor with aplastic anemia. The material sequenced was sorted CD4+, CD8+, or CD8+CD57+ T cells (not recorded which) from PBMCs. V and J are TRBV21-1 and TRBJ2-2; the table's D gene call, TRBD2, was not cross checked with the DNA. TRBV21-1 is described as a pseudogene. The CDR3 DNA is TGTGCCAGCAGCAAATTAGCGGGGGGGTTTCGACTCGCGAACACCGGGGAGCTGTTTTTT. Protein: CASSKLAGGFRLANTGELFF.